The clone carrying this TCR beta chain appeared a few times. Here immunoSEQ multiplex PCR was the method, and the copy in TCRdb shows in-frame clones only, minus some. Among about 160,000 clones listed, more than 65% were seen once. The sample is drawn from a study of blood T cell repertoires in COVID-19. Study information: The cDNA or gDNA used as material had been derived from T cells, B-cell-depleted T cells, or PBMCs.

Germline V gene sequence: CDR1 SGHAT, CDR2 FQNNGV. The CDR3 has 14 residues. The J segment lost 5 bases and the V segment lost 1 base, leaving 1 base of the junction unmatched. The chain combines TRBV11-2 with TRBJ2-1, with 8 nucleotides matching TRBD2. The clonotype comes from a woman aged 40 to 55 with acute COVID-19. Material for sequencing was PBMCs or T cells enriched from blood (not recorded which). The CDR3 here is CASSLATSDNEQFF. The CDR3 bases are TGTGCCAGCAGCTTAGCGACTAGCGACAATGAGCAGTTCTTC. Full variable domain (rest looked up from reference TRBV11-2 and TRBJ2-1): EAGVAQSPRYKIIEKRQSVAFWCNPISGHATLYWYQQILGQGPKLLIQFQNNGVVDDSQLPKDRFSAERLKGVDSTLKIQPAKLEDSAVYLCASSLATSDNEQFFGPGTRLTVL.